This passage covers 32 T cell receptor beta chains from one sample sequenced in a study of cytomegalovirus exposure and HLA in healthy donors. It was with 60 Vbeta and 13 Jbeta primers that the PCR ran. Sequencing used immunoSEQ multiplex PCR; TCRdb keeps in-frame clones, though not all of them. This table holds about 210,000 clones, about 75% found once. What was sequenced was PBMCs. The source is a male donor in good health and CMV-seronegative.

This sequence joins TRBV19 and TRBJ2-7, with D possibly being TRBD1 (6 bases). Trimming pared 6 bases from V and 2 bases from J, leaving 11 bases between. This CDR3 is 13 amino acids long. Germline V lookup: CDR1 LNHDA, CDR2 SQIVND (reference sequence). CDR3 sequence: CASRRGFAYEQYF. CDR3 sequence (DNA): TGTGCCAGTAGGAGGGGGTTTGCCTACGAGCAGTACTTC. Full variable domain (rest looked up from reference TRBV19 and TRBJ2-7): DGGITQSPKYLFRKEGQNVTLSCEQNLNHDAMYWYRQDPGQGLRLIYYSQIVNDFQKGDIAEGYSVSREKKESFPLTVTSAQKNPTAFYLCASRRGFAYEQYFGPGTRLTVT.

V and J are TRBV4-3 and TRBJ2-3, with D possibly matching TRBD2 (7 bases). This CDR3 spans 16 amino acids. The germline CDR1 and CDR2 sequences are LGHNA and YSLEER. Trimming removed 6 bases from V and 5 bases from J, with 21 bases in between. DNA for the CDR3: TGCGCCAGCAGGCCCCGAGGTGGGGGGGCGGTAGATACGCAGTATTTT. It is translated as CASRPRGGGAVDTQYF.

Of note for this clone: The sample has other DNA sequences that encode this CDR3 too. The chain links TRBV4-3 to TRBJ1-1; TRBD1 matches at 10 bases. V gave up 3 bases and J gave up 4 bases; unmatched junction bases: 2. The length of the CDR3 is 14 residues. Germline V lookup: CDR1 LGHNA, CDR2 YSLEER. CDR3 loop: CASSQRTGGTEAFF. The CDR3 nucleotides are TGCGCCAGCAGCCAGAGGACAGGGGGCACTGAAGCTTTCTTT.

The V and J genes are TRBV5-6 and TRBJ2-1; 10 nucleotides agree with TRBD1. The CDR3 is 16 amino acids. Germline CDR1 and CDR2: SGHDT and YYEEEE. The J segment lost 2 bases and the V segment lost 4 bases, leaving 6 bases of the junction unmatched. The CDR3 bases are TGTGCCAGCAGCGCCGGGGACAGGGGCACCTACAATGAGCAGTTCTTC. Protein sequence: CASSAGDRGTYNEQFF.

The rearrangement uses TRBV5-8 and TRBJ2-1; TRBD1 aligns across 7 bases. The germline V gene has CDR1 SGHTS and CDR2 YDEGEE. The length of the CDR3 is 14 residues. The trim removed 4 bases at V and 4 bases at J, leaving 5 bases unmatched. CDR3 in amino acids: CASSPGTDYNEQFF. CDR3 DNA: TGTGCCAGCAGCCCCGGGACAGATTACAATGAGCAGTTCTTC.

The V and J genes are TRBV9 and TRBJ1-2, with 9 bases aligning to TRBD1. This CDR3 has 14 amino acids. Germline CDR1 and CDR2: SGDLS and YYNGEE. Trimming removed 4 bases from V and 7 bases from J; junction bases left unmatched: 8. The CDR3 loop reads CASSQKDRGGGYTF. DNA of the CDR3: TGTGCCAGCAGCCAGAAGGACAGGGGAGGTGGCTACACCTTC.

The CDR3 nucleotides are TGTGCCAGCAGACGCCCAGGACAGGCGGCCTACGAGCAGTACTTC. Its translation is CASRRPGQAAYEQYF. The chain joins TRBV27 to TRBJ2-7; 7 positions agree with TRBD1. V dropped 6 bases and J dropped 2; count of bases not matched to a gene: 10. The CDR3 spans 15 residues. The germline V gene has CDR1 MNHEY and CDR2 SMNVEV (reference sequence).

The chain carries TRBV5-1 and TRBJ1-2; D is uncertain. CDR3 length: 13 amino acids. Trimming removed 5 bases at V and 7 bases at J, with 15 bases between. CDR1 SGHRS and CDR2 YFSETQ come from the germline V gene. CDR3 nucleotides: TGCGCCAGCAGTTATGACGGGTTGGGTGGCTACACCTTC. This codes for CASSYDGLGGYTF. Full variable domain (rest looked up from reference TRBV5-1 and TRBJ1-2): KAGVTQTPRYLIKTRGQQVTLSCSPISGHRSVSWYQQTPGQGLQFLFEYFSETQRNKGNFPGRFSGRQFSNSRSEMNVSTLELGDSALYLCASSYDGLGGYTFGSGTRLTVV.

The rearrangement links TRBV7-9 to TRBJ1-6; D possibly corresponds to TRBD1 (6 bases). Trimming shortened V by 2 bases and J by 6 bases, and 11 bases separated the two germline ends. CDR1 and CDR2 from the germline V gene are SEHNR and FQNEAQ (reference sequence). This CDR3 is 15 amino acids long. For the CDR3, the DNA is TGTGCCAGCAGCTTAATTGGCAGGGGTAATTCACCCCTCCACTTT. Protein: CASSLIGRGNSPLHF.

On this clone: The junction and the germline gene differ at one end; a read error may be behind it. V usage is TRBV29-1 and J usage is TRBJ1-2; 7 bases are a match to TRBD1. The germline gives CDR1 SQVTM, CDR2 ANQGSEA. The CDR3 is 13 residues long. The CDR3, as DNA: TGCAGCGTCGAAGGGGGACAGAACTATGGCTACACCTTC. It codes for CSVEGGQNYGYTF.

The sample holds a few counts of this clone. The chain couples TRBV7-2 to TRBJ1-2; 8 nucleotides line up with TRBD1. J lost 6 bases, V lost 3 bases, and 6 bases had no gene match. The CDR3 is made up of 14 amino acids. Germline V gene data show CDR1 as SGHTA and CDR2 as FQGNSA. CDR3: CASSFRQGANGYTF. The DNA for the CDR3 is TGTGCCAGCAGCTTTAGGCAGGGGGCCAATGGCTACACCTTC.

The chain carries TRBV28 and TRBJ1-6; no clear D. The CDR3 is 16 residues long. V was trimmed by 4 bases and J by 0 bases, leaving 10 bases between them. Germline V gene lookup returns CDR1 MDHEN and CDR2 SYDVKM. CDR3 region: CASSSPTSSYNSPLHF. The CDR3 DNA reads as TGTGCCAGCAGTTCCCCTACTAGCTCCTATAATTCACCCCTCCACTTT.

This chain connects TRBV18 to TRBJ1-1; D is unresolved. The CDR3 length is 12 residues. V was trimmed by 4 bases and J by 4 bases, leaving 7 bases between them. The V gene's germline CDR1 is KGHSH and CDR2 LQKENI. CDR3 coding DNA: TGTGCCAGCTCACACACGCTCACTGAAGCTTTCTTT. Its translation: CASSHTLTEAFF.

The chain uses TRBV6-5 and TRBJ1-2, with a possible D match to TRBD1 (6 bases). Germline CDR1 reads MNHEY; CDR2 reads SVGAGI. The CDR3 length is 14 residues. V was pared by 2 bases and J by 5 bases, with 12 bases between. The CDR3 region is CASSYDSTGYGYTF. The CDR3 nucleotides are TGTGCCAGCAGTTACGATTCGACAGGTTATGGCTACACCTTC.

This rearrangement joins TRBV28 to TRBJ1-4, with a possible D match to TRBD1 (5 bases). The V end lost 7 bases, the J end lost 6 bases, and 12 bases lay between the germline ends. The CDR3 consists of 13 residues. Germline CDR1 and CDR2: MDHEN and SYDVKM. CDR3 region: CASTRGGYEKLFF. The DNA for the CDR3 is TGTGCCAGCACCCGGGGGGGTTATGAAAAACTGTTTTTT.

The CDR3 loop is CASSLLGTGTLSGANVLTF. The CDR3 region has the DNA TGTGCCAGCAGTTTATTAGGGACAGGAACACTCTCTGGGGCCAACGTCCTGACTTTC. The chain carries TRBV28 and TRBJ2-6; the match to TRBD1 covers 8 bases. The junction had 8 bases not matched to a gene; V was cut back by 1 base and J by 0 bases. Germline loops: CDR1 MDHEN, CDR2 SYDVKM. The CDR3 runs to 19 residues.

This clone was seen only a few times. This chain links TRBV7-3 with TRBJ2-3; 10 bases match TRBD1. Looked up from germline, CDR1 is SGHTA and CDR2 is FQGTGA. The CDR3 consists of 17 residues. The V and J ends lost 0 bases and 0 bases, in that order; junction bases with no gene match: 3. The CDR3 reads CASSLTGTGDSTDTQYF. Written as DNA, the CDR3 is TGTGCCAGCAGCTTAACGGGGACAGGGGATAGCACAGATACGCAGTATTTT.

This clone was recorded a few times. The same CDR3 can be traced to other DNA sequences in this sample. This chain links TRBV9 with TRBJ1-1; weak D call: TRBD1 (6 bases). Germline CDR1 SGDLS, CDR2 YYNGEE. This CDR3 contains 14 residues. Trimming shortened V by 0 bases and J by 5 bases, and 11 bases separated the two germline ends. The DNA for the CDR3 is TGTGCCAGCAGCGTAGCCAGGGGAGGGACTGAAGCTTTCTTT. Its translation: CASSVARGGTEAFF.

This chain links TRBV5-4 with TRBJ1-2; 10 nucleotides line up with TRBD1. The germline gives CDR1 SGHNT, CDR2 YYREEE (reference sequence). CDR3 length equals 15 residues. V dropped 2 bases and J dropped 4; count of bases not matched to a gene: 5. CDR3 nucleotides: TGTGCCAGCAGCTTCCCGGGACAGGGGTCCTATGGCTACACCTTC. This encodes CASSFPGQGSYGYTF.

The gene calls are TRBV6-6 and TRBJ2-5, with D possibly matching TRBD1 (5 bases). The CDR3 sequence is 15 residues long. From germline, CDR1 is MNHNY and CDR2 SVGAGI (reference sequence). V was clipped by 6 bases and J by 3 bases, with 17 bases between them. The CDR3 reads CASSPTPRVEETQYF. DNA of the CDR3: TGTGCCAGCAGCCCTACCCCCAGGGTAGAAGAGACCCAGTACTTC.

In nucleotides, the CDR3 is TGTGCCAGCAGTTACGGCGGGGGCCCTGGTGATACGCAGTATTTT. Protein: CASSYGGGPGDTQYF. The genes are TRBV6-5 and TRBJ2-3, with D possibly matching TRBD2 (7 bases). The CDR3 has 15 amino acids. Germline V CDR1 and CDR2: MNHEY, SVGAGI. V was cut by 2 bases and J by 6 bases, with 15 bases left in between.

The CDR3 sequence: CASSYKAEEAFF. In DNA form, the CDR3 reads TGTGCCAGCAGTTACAAGGCGGAGGAAGCTTTCTTT. This rearrangement joins TRBV6-6 to TRBJ1-1; no reliable D call. The germline gives CDR1 MNHNY, CDR2 SVGAGI (reference sequence). The CDR3 consists of 12 residues. V lost 2 bases and J 8 bases, leaving 9 bases between the germline ends.

The V gene is TRBV19, the J gene TRBJ1-5; D remains ambiguous. Germline V gene data show CDR1 as LNHDA and CDR2 as SQIVND (reference sequence). The V gene lost 6 bases and the J gene lost 0 bases, with 6 bases spanning the gap. CDR3 size: 13 residues. The CDR3 DNA sequence: TGTGCCAGTAGACAACATAGCAATCAGCCCCAGCATTTT. This gives the protein CASRQHSNQPQHF.

This clone was observed a handful of times. The chain links TRBV6-4 to TRBJ1-6; D unclear. The germline gives CDR1 MRHNA, CDR2 SNTAGT. This CDR3 comprises 15 residues. V was shortened by 3 bases and J by 7 bases, with 13 bases between the two germline ends. The CDR3 reads CASSESWEGNSPLHF. Here the CDR3 DNA reads TGTGCCAGCAGTGAGTCGTGGGAGGGCAATTCACCCCTCCACTTT.

The genes are TRBV6-6 and TRBJ2-5, with 10 bases lining up with TRBD2. The CDR3 has 15 residues. With V trimmed by 10 bases and J by 1 base, 9 bases remained unmatched. Germline CDR1 reads MNHNY; CDR2 reads SVGAGI (reference sequence). This chain's CDR3 is CATRGTSGAQETQYF. The CDR3 DNA follows: TGTGCCACCCGAGGTACTAGCGGGGCCCAAGAGACCCAGTACTTC.

This chain joins TRBV6-5 and TRBJ2-7, with 7 bases fitting TRBD1. V shed 4 bases, J shed 1 base, and the junction held 7 bases outside the gene matches. This CDR3 is built from 15 residues. The V gene's germline CDR1 is MNHEY and CDR2 SVGAGI. The CDR3 is CASSSYTGQSYEQYF. In DNA, the CDR3 is TGTGCCAGCAGTTCGTATACGGGACAGTCCTACGAGCAGTACTTC.

This clone was recorded once. The chain couples TRBV28 to TRBJ2-3; D possibly corresponds to TRBD1 (6 bases). The germline V gene has CDR1 MDHEN and CDR2 SYDVKM. This CDR3 comprises 16 residues. Between the trimmed V and J ends, which lost 3 bases and 1 base, there was a span of 14 bases. CDR3 nucleotides: TGTGCCAGCAGTTTGTGGTCTACAGGGCGCACAGATACGCAGTATTTT. Amino acids: CASSLWSTGRTDTQYF. The whole variable domain, filled in from reference TRBV28 and TRBJ2-3, reads DVKVTQSSRYLVKRTGEKVFLECVQDMDHENMFWYRQDPGLGLRLIYFSYDVKMKEKGDIPEGYSVSREKKERFSLILESASTNQTSMYLCASSLWSTGRTDTQYFGPGTRLTVL.

The table lists this clone with a few counts. The chain combines TRBV6-1 with TRBJ1-2; weak D call: TRBD1 (5 bases). The CDR3 runs to 14 residues. Per the germline V gene, CDR1 is MNHNS and CDR2 is SASEGT. Between the trimmed V and J ends, which lost 5 bases and 2 bases, there was a span of 12 bases. The CDR3 loop is CASSYRGVNYGYTF. In DNA, the CDR3 is TGTGCCAGCAGTTATCGGGGGGTAAACTATGGCTACACCTTC.

V gene TRBV28 combines with J gene TRBJ2-5, with a tentative D call TRBD2 (6 bases). The CDR3 loop spans 15 amino acids. Trimming took off 3 bases at V and 5 bases at J, with 16 bases between the two ends. Per the germline V gene, CDR1 is MDHEN and CDR2 is SYDVKM. The CDR3 DNA reads as TGTGCCAGCAGTTTCTCGTCACCGGGGGAGGAGACCCAGTACTTC. Translating it yields CASSFSSPGEETQYF.

V usage is TRBV27 and J usage is TRBJ1-2; D gene uncertain. The CDR3 consists of 13 residues. CDR1 and CDR2 from the germline V gene are MNHEY and SMNVEV (reference sequence). Trimming left V 6 bases short and J 4 bases short, with 12 bases between. The CDR3 coding sequence is TGTGCCAGCAGCCCGAAAGGGAGCTATGGCTACACCTTC. Its protein product is CASSPKGSYGYTF.

The rearrangement links TRBV28 to TRBJ1-3; TRBD1 might be the D (6 bases). Between the trimmed V and J ends, which lost 5 bases and 0 bases, there was a span of 8 bases. This CDR3 comprises 14 residues. Germline CDR1 reads MDHEN; CDR2 reads SYDVKM. The CDR3 DNA follows: TGTGCCAGCAGTCAGGGGATCTCTGGAAACACCATATATTTT. This sequence encodes CASSQGISGNTIYF.

This chain uses TRBV7-7 with TRBJ2-5; 9 bases align to TRBD1. In germline, CDR1 is SSHAT, CDR2 FNYEAQ (reference sequence). The CDR3 length is 16 residues. Losses at the gene ends were 4 bases for V and 5 bases for J; bases not matched to a gene: 11. CDR3 sequence: CASSSQSRTGEETQYF. CDR3 sequence (DNA): TGTGCCAGCAGCTCCCAGAGTAGGACAGGGGAGGAGACCCAGTACTTC.